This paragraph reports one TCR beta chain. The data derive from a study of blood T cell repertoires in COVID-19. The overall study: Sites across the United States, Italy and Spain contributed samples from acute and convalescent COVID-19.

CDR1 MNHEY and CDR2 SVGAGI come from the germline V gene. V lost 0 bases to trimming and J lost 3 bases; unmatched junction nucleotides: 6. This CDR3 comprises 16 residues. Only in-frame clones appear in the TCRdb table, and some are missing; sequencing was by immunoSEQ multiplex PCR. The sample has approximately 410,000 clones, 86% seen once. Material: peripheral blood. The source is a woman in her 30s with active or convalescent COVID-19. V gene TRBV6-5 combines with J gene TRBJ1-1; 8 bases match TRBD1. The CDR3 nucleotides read TGTGCCAGCAGTTACTCGGCCAGGGGGCAGGACACTGAAGCTTTCTTT. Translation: CASSYSARGQDTEAFF.